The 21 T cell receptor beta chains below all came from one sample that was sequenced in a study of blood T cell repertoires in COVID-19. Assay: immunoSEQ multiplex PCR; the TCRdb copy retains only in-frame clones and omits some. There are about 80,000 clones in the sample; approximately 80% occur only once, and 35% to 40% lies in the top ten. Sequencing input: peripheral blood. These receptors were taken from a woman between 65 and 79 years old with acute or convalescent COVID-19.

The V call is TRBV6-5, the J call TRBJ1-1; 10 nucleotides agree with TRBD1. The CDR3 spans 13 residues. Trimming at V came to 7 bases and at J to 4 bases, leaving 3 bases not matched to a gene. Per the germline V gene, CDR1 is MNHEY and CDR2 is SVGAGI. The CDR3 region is CASTRTGGTEAFF. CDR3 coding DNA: TGTGCCAGCACGCGGACAGGGGGCACTGAAGCTTTCTTT.

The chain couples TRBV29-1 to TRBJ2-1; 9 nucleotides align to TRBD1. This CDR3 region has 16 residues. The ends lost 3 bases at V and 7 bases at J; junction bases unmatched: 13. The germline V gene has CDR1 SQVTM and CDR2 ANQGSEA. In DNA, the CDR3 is TGCAGCGTTGAGCGTACACAGGGGGCGCGTGGGAATGAGCAGTTCTTC. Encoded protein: CSVERTQGARGNEQFF.

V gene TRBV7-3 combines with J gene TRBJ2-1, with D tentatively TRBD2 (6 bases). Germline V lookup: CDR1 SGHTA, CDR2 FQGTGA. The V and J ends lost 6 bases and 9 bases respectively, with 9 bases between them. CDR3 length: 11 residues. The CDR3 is CASRFGGEQFF. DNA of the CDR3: TGTGCCAGCAGGTTCGGGGGTGAGCAGTTCTTC. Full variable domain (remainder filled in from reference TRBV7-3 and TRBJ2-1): GAGVSQTPSNKVTEKGKYVELRCDPISGHTALYWYRQSLGQGPEFLIYFQGTGAADDSGLPNDRFFAVRPEGSVSTLKIQRTERGDSAVYLCASRFGGEQFFGPGTRLTVL.

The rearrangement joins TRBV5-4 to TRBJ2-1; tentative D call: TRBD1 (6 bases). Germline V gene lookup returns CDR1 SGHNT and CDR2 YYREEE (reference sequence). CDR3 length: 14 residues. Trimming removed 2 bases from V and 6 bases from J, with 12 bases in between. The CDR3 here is CASSLQGAFNEQFF. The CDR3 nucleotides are TGTGCCAGCAGCTTACAGGGCGCTTTCAATGAGCAGTTCTTC.

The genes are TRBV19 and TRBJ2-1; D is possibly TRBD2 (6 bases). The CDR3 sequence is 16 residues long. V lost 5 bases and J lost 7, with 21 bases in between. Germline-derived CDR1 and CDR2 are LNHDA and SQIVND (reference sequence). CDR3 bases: TGTGCCAGTAGTCCCACCGGACTAACCGGAGGAAATGAGCAGTTCTTC. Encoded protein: CASSPTGLTGGNEQFF.

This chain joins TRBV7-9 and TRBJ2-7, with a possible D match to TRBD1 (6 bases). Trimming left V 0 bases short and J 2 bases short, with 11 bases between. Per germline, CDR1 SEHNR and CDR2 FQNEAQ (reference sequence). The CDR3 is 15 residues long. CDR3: CASSLAPTGPYEQYF. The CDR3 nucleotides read TGTGCCAGCAGCTTAGCTCCGACAGGACCCTACGAGCAGTACTTC.

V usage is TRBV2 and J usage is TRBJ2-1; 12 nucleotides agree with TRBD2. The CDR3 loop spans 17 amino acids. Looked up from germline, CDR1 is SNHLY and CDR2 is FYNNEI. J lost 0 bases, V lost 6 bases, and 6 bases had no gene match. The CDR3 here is CASSLGLAGTSYNEQFF. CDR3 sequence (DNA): TGTGCCAGCAGCCTTGGACTAGCGGGAACCTCCTACAATGAGCAGTTCTTC.

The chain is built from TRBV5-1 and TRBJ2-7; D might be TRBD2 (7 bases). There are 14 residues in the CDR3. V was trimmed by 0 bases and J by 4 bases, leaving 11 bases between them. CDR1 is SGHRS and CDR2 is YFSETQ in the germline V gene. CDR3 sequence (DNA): TGCGCCAGCAGCTTGGGAGGGGGAGGGTACGAGCAGTACTTC. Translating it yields CASSLGGGGYEQYF.

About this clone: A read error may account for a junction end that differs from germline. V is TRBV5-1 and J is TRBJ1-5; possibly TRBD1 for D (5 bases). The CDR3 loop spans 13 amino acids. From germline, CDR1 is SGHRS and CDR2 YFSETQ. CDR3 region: CASSQGADQPQHF. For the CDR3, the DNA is TGCGCCAGCAGCCAGGGTGCGGATCAGCCTCAGCATTTT.

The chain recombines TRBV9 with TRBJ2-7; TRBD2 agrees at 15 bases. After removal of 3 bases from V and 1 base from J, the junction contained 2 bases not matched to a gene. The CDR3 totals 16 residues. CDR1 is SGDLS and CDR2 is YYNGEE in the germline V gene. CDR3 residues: CASSGGLAGGSYEQYF. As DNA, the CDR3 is TGTGCCAGCAGCGGGGGACTAGCGGGAGGTTCCTACGAGCAGTACTTC.

Here the CDR3 reads CAISESWTGENTEAFF. The CDR3 DNA follows: TGTGCCATCAGTGAGTCCTGGACAGGGGAGAACACTGAAGCTTTCTTT. The rearrangement uses TRBV10-3 and TRBJ1-1, with 9 bases fitting TRBD1. Trimming took 0 bases from V and 1 from J; bases not matched to a gene: 3. The CDR3 has 16 residues. Per germline, CDR1 ENHRY and CDR2 SYGVKD.

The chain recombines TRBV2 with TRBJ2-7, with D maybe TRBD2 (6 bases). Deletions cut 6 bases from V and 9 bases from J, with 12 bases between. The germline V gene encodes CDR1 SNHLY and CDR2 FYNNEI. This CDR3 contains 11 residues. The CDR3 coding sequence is TGTGCCAGCAGAGGGATCGGGGGGCAGTACTTC. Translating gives CASRGIGGQYF. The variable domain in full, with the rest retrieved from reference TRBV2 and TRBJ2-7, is EPEVTQTPSHQVTQMGQEVILRCVPISNHLYFYWYRQILGQKVEFLVSFYNNEISEKSEIFDDQFSVERPDGSNFTLKIRSTKLEDSAMYFCASRGIGGQYFGPGTRLTVT.

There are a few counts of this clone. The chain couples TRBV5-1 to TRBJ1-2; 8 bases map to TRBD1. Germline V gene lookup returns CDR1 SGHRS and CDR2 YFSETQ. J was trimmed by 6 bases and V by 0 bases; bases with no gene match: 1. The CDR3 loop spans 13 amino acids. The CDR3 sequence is CASSLATGDGYTF. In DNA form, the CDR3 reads TGCGCCAGCAGCTTGGCGACAGGGGATGGCTACACCTTC.

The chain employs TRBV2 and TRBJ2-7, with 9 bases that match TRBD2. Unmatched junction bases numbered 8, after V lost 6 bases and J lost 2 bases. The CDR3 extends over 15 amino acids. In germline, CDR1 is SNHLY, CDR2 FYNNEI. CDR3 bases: TGTGCCAGCAGCCGAATGACTAGCGGAACCTACGAGCAGTACTTC. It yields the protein CASSRMTSGTYEQYF. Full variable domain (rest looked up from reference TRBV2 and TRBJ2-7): EPEVTQTPSHQVTQMGQEVILRCVPISNHLYFYWYRQILGQKVEFLVSFYNNEISEKSEIFDDQFSVERPDGSNFTLKIRSTKLEDSAMYFCASSRMTSGTYEQYFGPGTRLTVT.

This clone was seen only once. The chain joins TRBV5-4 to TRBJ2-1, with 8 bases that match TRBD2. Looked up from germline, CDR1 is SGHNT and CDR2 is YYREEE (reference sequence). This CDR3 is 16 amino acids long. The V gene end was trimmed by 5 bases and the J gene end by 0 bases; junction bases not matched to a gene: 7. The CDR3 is CASRGRREVSYNEQFF. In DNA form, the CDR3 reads TGTGCCAGCAGGGGGAGGCGGGAGGTCTCCTACAATGAGCAGTTCTTC.

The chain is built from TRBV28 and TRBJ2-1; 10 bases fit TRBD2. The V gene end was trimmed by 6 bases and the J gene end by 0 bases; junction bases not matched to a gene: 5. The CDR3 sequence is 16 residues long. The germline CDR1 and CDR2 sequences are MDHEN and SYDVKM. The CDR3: CASRFSGGRSYNEQFF. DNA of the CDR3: TGTGCCAGCAGATTTAGCGGGGGGCGCTCCTACAATGAGCAGTTCTTC.

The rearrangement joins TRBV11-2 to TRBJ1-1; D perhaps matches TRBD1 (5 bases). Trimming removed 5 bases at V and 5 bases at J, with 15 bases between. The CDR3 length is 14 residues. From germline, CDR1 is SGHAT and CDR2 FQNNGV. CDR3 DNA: TGTGCCAGCAGCATTAGATGGGGGGATACTGAAGCTTTCTTT. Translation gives CASSIRWGDTEAFF.

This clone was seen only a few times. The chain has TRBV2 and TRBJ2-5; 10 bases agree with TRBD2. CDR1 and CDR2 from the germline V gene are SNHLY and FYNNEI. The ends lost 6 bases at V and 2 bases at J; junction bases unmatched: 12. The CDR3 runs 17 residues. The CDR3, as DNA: TGTGCCAGCAGCCAAACGGGGCTAGCGGGAGCGCAAGAGACCCAGTACTTC. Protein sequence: CASSQTGLAGAQETQYF.

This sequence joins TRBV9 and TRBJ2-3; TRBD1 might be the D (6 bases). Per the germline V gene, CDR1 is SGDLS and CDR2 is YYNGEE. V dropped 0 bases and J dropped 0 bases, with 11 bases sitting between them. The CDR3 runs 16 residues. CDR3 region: CASSVGGQTSTDTQYF. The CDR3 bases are TGTGCCAGCAGCGTAGGGGGGCAAACTAGCACAGATACGCAGTATTTT.

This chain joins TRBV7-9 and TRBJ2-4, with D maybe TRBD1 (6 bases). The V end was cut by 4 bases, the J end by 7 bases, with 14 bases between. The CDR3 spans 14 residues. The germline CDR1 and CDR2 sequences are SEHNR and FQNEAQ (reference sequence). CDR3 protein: CASSSDLTGNIQYF. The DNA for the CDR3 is TGTGCCAGCAGCTCGGACCTAACAGGGAACATTCAGTACTTC.

In DNA, the CDR3 is TGTGCCAGCAGCTTACAGGCGGGGGATAATGAAAAACTGTTTTTT. It codes for CASSLQAGDNEKLFF. V is TRBV7-2 and J is TRBJ1-4, with D possibly TRBD1 on 5 matching bases. The V end was cut by 2 bases, the J end by 4 bases, with 11 bases between. The germline CDR1 and CDR2 sequences are SGHTA and FQGNSA. CDR3 length: 15 residues.